This T cell receptor beta chain was documented in a study of blood T cell repertoires in COVID-19. About the research overall: Researchers got acute and convalescent COVID-19 samples from the United States, Italy and Spain. The cDNA or gDNA used as material had been derived from T cells, B-cell-depleted T cells, or PBMCs.

CDR3 size: 21 residues. Clones were sequenced by immunoSEQ multiplex PCR, and TCRdb holds only the in-frame ones, with some missing. The sample holds about 140,000 clones, roughly 90% seen once. This chain joins TRBV21-1 and TRBJ1-6; the table's D call, TRBD1, was not checked against the DNA. TRBV21-1 is a pseudogene. The sequence was collected from a human donor with COVID-19, enrolled during active disease. The donor label of this sample is uncertain. Sequenced: peripheral blood. The CDR3 loop is CASSRTKLSGQASSYNSPLHF. CDR3 in DNA: TGTGCCAGCAGCCGAACAAAACTATCGGGACAGGCGAGCTCCTATAATTCACCCCTCCACTTT.